Sequencing of this T cell receptor (beta chain) was carried out in a study of blood T cell repertoires in COVID-19. Study background: T cells, B-cell-depleted T cells, or PBMCs provided the cDNA or gDNA that served as material.

Per the study methods: The assay estimated nucleated cells by amplifying reference gene primers. TCRdb's table, derived via immunoSEQ multiplex PCR, lists solely in-frame clones and lacks some. Clonal size and the V and J genes are those of that table, whereas D and trimming came from the DNA. This table has around 160,000 clones, roughly 76% appearing once. CDR1 WNHNN and CDR2 SYGVQD come from the germline V gene (reference sequence). V lost 9 bases, J lost 3 bases, and 14 bases lay in between. There are 13 residues in the CDR3. The chain carries TRBV10-1 and TRBJ1-1, with D possibly TRBD1 on 6 matching bases. Sample: peripheral blood. The source of this sequence is a human donor with acute or convalescent COVID-19. The donor label of this sample is uncertain. The CDR3 reads CASARDTYTEAFF. The CDR3 DNA follows: TGCGCCAGTGCCCGGGACACCTACACTGAAGCTTTCTTT.